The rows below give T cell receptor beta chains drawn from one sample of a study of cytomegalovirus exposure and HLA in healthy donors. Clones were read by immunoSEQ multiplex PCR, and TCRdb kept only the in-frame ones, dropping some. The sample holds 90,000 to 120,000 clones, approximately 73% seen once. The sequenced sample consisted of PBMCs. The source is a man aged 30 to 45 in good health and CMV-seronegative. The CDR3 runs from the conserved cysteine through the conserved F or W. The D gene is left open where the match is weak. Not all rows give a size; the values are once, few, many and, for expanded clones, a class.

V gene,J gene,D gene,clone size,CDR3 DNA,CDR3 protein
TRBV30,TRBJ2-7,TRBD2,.,TGTGCCTGGAGGCGTACTAGCGGCAGCTCCTACGAGCAGTACTTC,CAWRRTSGSSYEQYF
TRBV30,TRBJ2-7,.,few,TGTGCCTGGGCCGGTATGCAGGGGCTTGCCTACGAGCAGTACTTC,CAWAGMQGLAYEQYF
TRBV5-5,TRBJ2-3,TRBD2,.,TGTGCCAGCAGCTTGGCCCTGGGATCCGGACTAGCAAGCACAGATACGCAGTATTTT,CASSLALGSGLASTDTQYF
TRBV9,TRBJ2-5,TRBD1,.,TGTGCCAGCAGCGTAGGCAGGGGGCGGACCCAGTACTTC,CASSVGRGRTQYF
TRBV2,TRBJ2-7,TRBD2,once,TGTGCCAGCAGTGAACTAGCGGGAGTTCACGAGCAGTACTTC,CASSELAGVHEQYF
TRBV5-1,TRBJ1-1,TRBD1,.,TGCGCCAGCAGCCCCCTTATACGGGACAGGGGGTTGAACACTGAAGCTTTCTTT,CASSPLIRDRGLNTEAFF
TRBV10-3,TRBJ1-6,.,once,TGTGCCATCAGTGAGACTAGGAATTCACCCCTCCACTTT,CAISETRNSPLHF
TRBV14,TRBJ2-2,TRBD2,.,TGTGCCAGCAGCCAAGACCGGACTAGACAAGCGAACACCGGGGAGCTGTTTTTT,CASSQDRTRQANTGELFF
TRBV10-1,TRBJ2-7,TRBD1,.,TGCGCCATCGGGACAGTCCCGTCCTACGAGCAGTACTTC,CAIGTVPSYEQYF
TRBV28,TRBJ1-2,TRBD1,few,TGTGCCAGCAGAATGACAGGGGGTGATGGCTACACCTTC,CASRMTGGDGYTF
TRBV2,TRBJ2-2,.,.,TGTGCCAGCAGTGCAGGAGGCACCGGGGAGCTGTTTTTT,CASSAGGTGELFF
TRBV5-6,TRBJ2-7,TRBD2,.,TGTGCCAGCAGTTTAGGGACCTTAGCGGGAGCGATGTCCTACGAGCAGTACTTC,CASSLGTLAGAMSYEQYF
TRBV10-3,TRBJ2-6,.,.,TGTGCCATCAGTGAGTCGAGACCGGGGGTAGAGGCCAACGTCCTGACTTTC,CAISESRPGVEANVLTF
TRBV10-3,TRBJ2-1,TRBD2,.,TGTGCCATCAGTGAAAGCGGGGGAGCTAACAATGAGCAGTTCTTC,CAISESGGANNEQFF
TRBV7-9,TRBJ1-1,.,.,TGTGCCAGCAGCCTGGCGGGGGGCGAAGCTGAAGCTTTCTTT,CASSLAGGEAEAFF
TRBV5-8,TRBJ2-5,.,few,TGTGCCAGCAGCTCCTATTCCGGGACTTTGGGGACCCAGTACTTC,CASSSYSGTLGTQYF
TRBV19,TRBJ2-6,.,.,TGTGCCAGTAGCCTGACTAGTGGGAGCTCTGGGGCCAACGTCCTGACTTTC,CASSLTSGSSGANVLTF
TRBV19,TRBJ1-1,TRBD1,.,TGTGCCAGTAGTATCGAAGACAGGGGGAACACTGAAGCTTTCTTT,CASSIEDRGNTEAFF
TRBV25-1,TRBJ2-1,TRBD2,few,TGTGCCAGCAGTGGCGAGCGGGAGTGGAATGAGCAGTTCTTC,CASSGEREWNEQFF
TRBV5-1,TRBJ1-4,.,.,TGCGCCAGCAGCCTCGAGCCGGGACATACTGAAAAACTGTTTTTT,CASSLEPGHTEKLFF
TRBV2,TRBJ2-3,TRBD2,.,TGTGCCAGCAGGGAACTAGCGATATCTAGCACAGATACGCAGTATTTT,CASRELAISSTDTQYF
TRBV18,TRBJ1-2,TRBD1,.,TGTGCCAGCTCACCCGGGACAGGGAATGGCTACACCTTC,CASSPGTGNGYTF
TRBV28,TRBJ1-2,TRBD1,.,TGTGCCAGCTCGGGGGACAGGCATAACTATGGCTACACCTTC,CASSGDRHNYGYTF
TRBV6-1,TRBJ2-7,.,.,TGTGCCAGCAGCGAAGGTTTTCAGTATACCACCGAGCAGTACTTC,CASSEGFQYTTEQYF
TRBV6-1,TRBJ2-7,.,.,TGTGCCAGCAGTAAAGCCCACTACGAGCAGTACTTC,CASSKAHYEQYF